This TCR beta chain was sequenced in a study of blood T cell repertoires in COVID-19. For the study at large: Both acute and convalescent COVID-19 samples were obtained from the United States, Italy and Spain. Nucleic acid was either cDNA or gDNA, and it came from T cells, B-cell-depleted T cells, or PBMCs.

The ends were cut back, 11 bases at V and 0 bases at J, with 10 bases in the middle. The CDR3 loop spans 12 amino acids. Germline V gene lookup returns CDR1 SNHLY and CDR2 FYNNEI. Original processing notes: Using reference gene primer amplification, nucleated cell counts were estimated. The table came from immunoSEQ multiplex PCR; TCRdb's copy has only in-frame clones and leaves some out. Clone size and the V and J calls come from that table; the DNA yielded D and trimming. This repertoire shows 110,000 to 150,000 clones, over 75% found once; its top ten account for approximately 2%. Material: peripheral blood. The sequence came from a man aged 65 to 85 with acute or convalescent COVID-19. This rearrangement joins TRBV2 to TRBJ1-1; perhaps TRBD1 as D (6 bases). CDR3 protein: CAVSGVNTEAFF. The CDR3 DNA reads TGTGCCGTCTCAGGGGTGAACACTGAAGCTTTCTTT.